The text below deals with one T cell receptor beta chain. Its antigen remains unknown. The data stem from a study of shared clonotypes between healthy human individuals. The donors were all Caucasian adults (living in Nashville, Tennessee). Data came from immunoSEQ multiplex PCR; TCRdb stores just in-frame clones and leaves some out. The sample has approximately 2.5 million clones; around nine tenths are singletons. The study's findings and limits: Among non-shared clonotypes, generation probabilities were lower than among those shared by all four donors. The naive CD4 repertoires of a handful of donors were compared, and approximately 5% of clonotypes were shared.

Germline CDR1 reads SGHAT; CDR2 reads FQNNGV. The ends were cut back, 8 bases at V and 0 bases at J, with 14 bases in the middle. The CDR3 covers 14 residues. The receptor was derived from a man aged 18 to 29 in good health. Sequencing input: naive CD4+ T cells sorted from blood. Stated subset: CD45RA+ positively selected. The chain carries TRBV11-2 and TRBJ2-7; maybe TRBD2 (6 bases). The CDR3 DNA is TGTGCCAGCGGCGGGGAGAGTGCCTCCTACGAGCAGTACTTC. Translating gives CASGGESASYEQYF.